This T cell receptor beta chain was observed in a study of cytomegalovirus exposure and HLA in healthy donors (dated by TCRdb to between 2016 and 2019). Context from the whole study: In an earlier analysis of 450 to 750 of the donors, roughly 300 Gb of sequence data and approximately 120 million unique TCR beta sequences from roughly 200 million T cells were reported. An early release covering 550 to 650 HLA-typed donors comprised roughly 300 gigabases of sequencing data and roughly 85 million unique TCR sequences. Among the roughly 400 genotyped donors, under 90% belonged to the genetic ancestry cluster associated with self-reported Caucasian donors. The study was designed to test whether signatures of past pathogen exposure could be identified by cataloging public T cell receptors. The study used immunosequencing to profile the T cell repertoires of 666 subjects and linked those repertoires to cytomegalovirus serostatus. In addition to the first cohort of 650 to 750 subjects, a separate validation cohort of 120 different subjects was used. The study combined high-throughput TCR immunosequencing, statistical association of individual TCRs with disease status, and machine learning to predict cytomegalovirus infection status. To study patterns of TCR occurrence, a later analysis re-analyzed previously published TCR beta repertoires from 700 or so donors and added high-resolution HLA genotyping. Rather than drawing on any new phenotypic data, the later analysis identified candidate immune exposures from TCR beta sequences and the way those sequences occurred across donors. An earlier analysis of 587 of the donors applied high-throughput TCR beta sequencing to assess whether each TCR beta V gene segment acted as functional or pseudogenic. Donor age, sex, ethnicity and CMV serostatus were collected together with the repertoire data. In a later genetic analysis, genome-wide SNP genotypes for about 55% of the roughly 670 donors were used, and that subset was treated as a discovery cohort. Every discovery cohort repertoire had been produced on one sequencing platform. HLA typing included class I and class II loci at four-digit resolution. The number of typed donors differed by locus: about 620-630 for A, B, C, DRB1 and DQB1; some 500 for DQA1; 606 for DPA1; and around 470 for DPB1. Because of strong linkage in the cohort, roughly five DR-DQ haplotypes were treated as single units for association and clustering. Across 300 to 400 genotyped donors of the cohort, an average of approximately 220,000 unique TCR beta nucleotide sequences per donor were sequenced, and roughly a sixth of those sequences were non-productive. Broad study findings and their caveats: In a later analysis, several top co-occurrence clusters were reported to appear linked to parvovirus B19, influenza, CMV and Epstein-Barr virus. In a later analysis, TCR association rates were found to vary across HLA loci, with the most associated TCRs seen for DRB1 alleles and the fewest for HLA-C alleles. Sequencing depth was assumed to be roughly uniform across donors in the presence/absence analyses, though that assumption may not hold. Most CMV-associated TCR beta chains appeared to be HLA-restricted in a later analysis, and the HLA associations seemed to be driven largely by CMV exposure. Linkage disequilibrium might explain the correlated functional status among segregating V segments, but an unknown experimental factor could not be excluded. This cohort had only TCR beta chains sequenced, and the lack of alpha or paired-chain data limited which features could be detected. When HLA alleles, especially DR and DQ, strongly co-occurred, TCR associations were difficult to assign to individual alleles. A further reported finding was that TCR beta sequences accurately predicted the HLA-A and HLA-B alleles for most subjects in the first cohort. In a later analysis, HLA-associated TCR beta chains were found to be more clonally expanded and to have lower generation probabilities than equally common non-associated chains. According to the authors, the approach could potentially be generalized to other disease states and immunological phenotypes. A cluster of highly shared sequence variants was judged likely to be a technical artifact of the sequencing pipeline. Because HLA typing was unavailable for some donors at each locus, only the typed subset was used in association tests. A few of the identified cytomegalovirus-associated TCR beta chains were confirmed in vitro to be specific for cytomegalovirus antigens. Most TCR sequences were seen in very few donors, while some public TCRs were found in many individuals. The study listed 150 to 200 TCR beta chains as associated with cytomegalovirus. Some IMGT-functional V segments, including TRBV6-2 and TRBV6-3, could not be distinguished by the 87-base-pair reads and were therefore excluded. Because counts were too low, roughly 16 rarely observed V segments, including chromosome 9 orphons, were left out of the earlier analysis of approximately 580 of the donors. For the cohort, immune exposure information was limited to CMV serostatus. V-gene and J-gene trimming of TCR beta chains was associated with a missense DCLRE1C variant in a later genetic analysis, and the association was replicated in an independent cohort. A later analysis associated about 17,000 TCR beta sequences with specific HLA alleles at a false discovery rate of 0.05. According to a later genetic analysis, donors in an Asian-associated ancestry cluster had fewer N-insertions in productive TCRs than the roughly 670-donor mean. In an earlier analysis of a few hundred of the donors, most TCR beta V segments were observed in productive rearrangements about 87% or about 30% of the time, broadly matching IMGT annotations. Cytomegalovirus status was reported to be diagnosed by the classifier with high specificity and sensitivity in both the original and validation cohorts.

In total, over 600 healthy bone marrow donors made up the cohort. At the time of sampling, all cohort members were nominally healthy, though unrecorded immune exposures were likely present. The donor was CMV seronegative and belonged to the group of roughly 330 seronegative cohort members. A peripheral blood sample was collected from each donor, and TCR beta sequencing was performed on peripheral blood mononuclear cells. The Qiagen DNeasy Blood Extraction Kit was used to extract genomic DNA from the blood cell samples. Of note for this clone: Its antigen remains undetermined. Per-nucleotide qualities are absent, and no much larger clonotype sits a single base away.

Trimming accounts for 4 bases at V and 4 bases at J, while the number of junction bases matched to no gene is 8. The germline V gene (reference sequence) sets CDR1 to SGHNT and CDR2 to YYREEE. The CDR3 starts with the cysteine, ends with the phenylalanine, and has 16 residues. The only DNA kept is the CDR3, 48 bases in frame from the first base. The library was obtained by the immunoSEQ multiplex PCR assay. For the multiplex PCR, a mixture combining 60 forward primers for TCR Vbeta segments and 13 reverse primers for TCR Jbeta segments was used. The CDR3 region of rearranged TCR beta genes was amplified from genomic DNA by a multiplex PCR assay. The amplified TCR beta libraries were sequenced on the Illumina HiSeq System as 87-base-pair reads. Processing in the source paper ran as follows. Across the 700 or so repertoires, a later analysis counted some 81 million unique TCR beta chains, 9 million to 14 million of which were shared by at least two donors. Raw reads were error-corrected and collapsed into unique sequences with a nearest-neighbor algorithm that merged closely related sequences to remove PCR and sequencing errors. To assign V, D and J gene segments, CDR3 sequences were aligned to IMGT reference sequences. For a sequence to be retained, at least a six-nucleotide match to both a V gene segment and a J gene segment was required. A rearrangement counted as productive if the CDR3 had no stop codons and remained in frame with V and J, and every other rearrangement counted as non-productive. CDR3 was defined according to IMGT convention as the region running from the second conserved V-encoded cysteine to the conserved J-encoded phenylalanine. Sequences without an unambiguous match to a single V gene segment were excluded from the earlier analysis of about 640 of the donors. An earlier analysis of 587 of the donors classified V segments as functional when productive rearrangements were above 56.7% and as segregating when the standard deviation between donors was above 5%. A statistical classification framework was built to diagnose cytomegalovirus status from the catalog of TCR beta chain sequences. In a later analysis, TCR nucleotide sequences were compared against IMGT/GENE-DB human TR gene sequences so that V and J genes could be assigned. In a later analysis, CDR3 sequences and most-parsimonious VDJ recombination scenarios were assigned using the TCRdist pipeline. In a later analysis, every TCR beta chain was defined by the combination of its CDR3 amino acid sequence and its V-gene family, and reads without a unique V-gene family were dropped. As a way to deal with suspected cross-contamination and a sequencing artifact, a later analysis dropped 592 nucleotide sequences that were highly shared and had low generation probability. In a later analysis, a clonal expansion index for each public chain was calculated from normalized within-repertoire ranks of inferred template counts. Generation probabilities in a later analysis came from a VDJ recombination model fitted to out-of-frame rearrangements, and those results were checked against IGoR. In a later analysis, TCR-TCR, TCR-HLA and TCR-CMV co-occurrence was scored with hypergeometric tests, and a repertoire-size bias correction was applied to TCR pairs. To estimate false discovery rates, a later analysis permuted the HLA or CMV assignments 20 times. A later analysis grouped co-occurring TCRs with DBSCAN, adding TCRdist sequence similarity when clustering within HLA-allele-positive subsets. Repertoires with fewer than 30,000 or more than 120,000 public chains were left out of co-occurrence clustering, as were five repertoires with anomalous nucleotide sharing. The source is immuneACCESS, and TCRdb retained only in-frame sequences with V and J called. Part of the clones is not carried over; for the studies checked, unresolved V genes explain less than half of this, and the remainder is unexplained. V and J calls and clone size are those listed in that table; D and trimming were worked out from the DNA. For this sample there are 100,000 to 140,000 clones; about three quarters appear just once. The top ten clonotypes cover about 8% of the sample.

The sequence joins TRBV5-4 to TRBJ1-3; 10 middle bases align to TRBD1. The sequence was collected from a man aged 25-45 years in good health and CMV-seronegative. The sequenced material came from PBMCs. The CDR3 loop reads CASSTTRTGGGNTIYF. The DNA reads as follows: TGTGCCAGCAGCACCACGAGGACAGGGGGGGGAAACACCATATATTTT.